The rows below give T cell receptor beta chains drawn from one sample of a study of cytomegalovirus exposure and HLA in healthy donors. The assay was immunoSEQ multiplex PCR, and TCRdb's table has in-frame clones only and misses some. Among around 150,000 clones listed, approximately 72% were seen once. Sequenced: PBMCs. The receptors shown here come from a female donor in good health and CMV-seronegative. Each CDR3 is given without its conserved first and last residue. D genes are given only for firm matches.

.,TRBJ1-5,TRBV28,ASSWEVSNQPQH
TRBD1,TRBJ2-3,TRBV5-4,ASSLYGTGPTDTQY
.,TRBJ1-2,TRBV5-4,ASSLGVSEGYGYT
TRBD2,TRBJ2-7,TRBV10-3,AITKTSGGGDEQY
.,TRBJ1-1,TRBV4-2,ASSQTGSKNTEAF
.,TRBJ2-3,TRBV5-1,ASSPTTRLLSTDTQY
TRBD2,TRBJ2-2,TRBV10-2,ASSLAGGLNTGELF
.,TRBJ1-5,TRBV27,ASSLSWGGSHSNQPQH
.,TRBJ2-3,TRBV19,ASSTSLPDTQY
TRBD1,TRBJ1-1,TRBV6-5,ASSSELQGLTEAF
.,TRBJ1-3,TRBV6-4,ASSDSQKGQPSLRVSSGNTIY
TRBD1,TRBJ1-1,TRBV5-1,ASSTTGQENTEAF
.,TRBJ1-3,TRBV5-4,ASSTRRGGDSGNTIY
TRBD2,TRBJ2-1,TRBV5-6,ASRASGSGIPEQF
TRBD1,TRBJ1-4,TRBV5-1,ASSSGQGDEKLF
TRBD1,TRBJ1-1,TRBV11-2,ASSLDRVDTEAF
.,TRBJ2-5,TRBV5-4,ASSLDRSEGAQY
TRBD1,TRBJ2-7,TRBV6-1,ASSELRTGVPY
TRBD1,TRBJ2-7,TRBV19,ASSTIQGFQQY
TRBD1,TRBJ2-7,TRBV6-1,ASSTRTGGAYEQY
.,TRBJ1-1,TRBV27,ASREGRNTEAF
.,TRBJ2-7,TRBV27,ASSYREGGYEQY
.,TRBJ2-5,TRBV5-1,ASSPTHYQETQY
TRBD1,TRBJ1-5,TRBV10-3,AISEEDRIQPQH
TRBD2,TRBJ2-5,TRBV9,ASSVGGRVETQY
TRBD1,TRBJ2-7,TRBV7-7,ASSAGTGVGNEQY
.,TRBJ2-7,TRBV2,ARRGAGGSSEQY
.,TRBJ2-7,TRBV18,ASSLSQVTYEQY
.,TRBJ1-5,TRBV2,ASSLTQGHQPQH
TRBD2,TRBJ2-1,TRBV7-2,ASSSAGTSVYNEQF
.,TRBJ2-1,TRBV2,ASSELRNEQF
TRBD1,TRBJ2-5,TRBV6-1,ASRPGGGETQY
.,TRBJ1-3,TRBV2,ASSLTGSSSGNTIY
TRBD1,TRBJ1-4,TRBV6-4,ASSGFRTGGEEKLF
.,TRBJ2-3,TRBV25-1,ASGDWDGTDTQY
.,TRBJ1-2,TRBV29-1,SVEEGGRVGGYT
.,TRBJ2-3,TRBV29-1,SVEKLPPTTDTQY
.,TRBJ2-7,TRBV5-1,ASSFARASYEQY
.,TRBJ1-1,TRBV7-3,ASSLGATEAF
.,TRBJ1-2,TRBV14,ASSFERSYGYT
.,TRBJ1-3,TRBV7-9,ASSRTEGDPSGNTIY
TRBD2,TRBJ2-3,TRBV7-3,ASSLTFSGGAPDTQY
.,TRBJ1-1,TRBV25-1,ASSHSTEAF
TRBD2,TRBJ2-7,TRBV11-2,ASKWGAGATYEQY
.,TRBJ2-1,TRBV10-1,ASSESGGPYNEQF
.,TRBJ2-3,TRBV9,ASSVRTSSTDTQY
.,TRBJ2-2,TRBV5-4,ASSLPVTGDTGELF
.,TRBJ1-1,TRBV5-4,ASSLPGGAQNTEAF
.,TRBJ2-3,TRBV6-4,ASSELGAGTDTQY
TRBD1,TRBJ1-2,TRBV9,ASSAVGQGASYGYT
.,TRBJ2-1,TRBV5-6,ASTSHNEQF
.,TRBJ1-1,TRBV4-2,ASSPGERDRSEAF